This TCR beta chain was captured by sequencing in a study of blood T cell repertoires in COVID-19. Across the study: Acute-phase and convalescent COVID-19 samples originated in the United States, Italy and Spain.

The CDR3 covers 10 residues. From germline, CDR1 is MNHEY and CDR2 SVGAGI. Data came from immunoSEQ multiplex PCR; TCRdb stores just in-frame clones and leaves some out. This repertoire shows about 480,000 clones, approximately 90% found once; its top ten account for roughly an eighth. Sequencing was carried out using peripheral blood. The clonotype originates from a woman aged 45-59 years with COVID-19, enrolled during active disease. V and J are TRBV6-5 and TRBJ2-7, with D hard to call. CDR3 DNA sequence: TGTGTCTGCGGTTCCTACGAGCAGTACTTC. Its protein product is CVCGSYEQYF.